Here is one TCR beta chain with its context. Its antigen is currently unknown. The sample originates from a study of memory CD4+ T cells and cytomegalovirus serostatus. As for the study in general: This sample comes from healthy Belgian adults, fewer than 10 CMV seropositive, approximately 22 seronegative. Study outcomes and limitations: Of approximately 150 reported CMV TCRbeta sequences, under 70 were found in memory CD4+ repertoires.

Single viable CD3+CD4+CD8-CD45RO+ cells were sorted as the memory CD4+ T cells. Serostatus was set by detecting CMV pp150, pp28, p38, p52 IgG. How the authors handled the data: Out-of-frame sequences were removed, leaving 2,204,828 distinct TCRbeta sequences. Only in-frame clones appear in the TCRdb table, and some are missing; sequencing was by immunoSEQ multiplex PCR. The D gene and trimming were derived from the DNA, and the V and J assignments and clone size from that table. The profile shows 60,000 to 75,000 clones, 80% of them singletons. This receptor was taken from an adult in good health and CMV-seronegative. Some clones in this sample may be carry-over from other donors' samples. What was sequenced was memory CD4+ T cells from blood.

DNA for the CDR3: TGCAGCACAACAGGGACAGGGGGCGGAGATACGCAGTATTTT. Translation: CSTTGTGGGDTQYF. The chain is built from TRBV29-1 and TRBJ2-3; 12 bases match TRBD1. Germline CDR1 reads SQVTM; CDR2 reads ANQGSEA. CDR3 size: 14 residues. J gave up 5 bases and V 8 bases, and 8 bases lay outside the gene matches.